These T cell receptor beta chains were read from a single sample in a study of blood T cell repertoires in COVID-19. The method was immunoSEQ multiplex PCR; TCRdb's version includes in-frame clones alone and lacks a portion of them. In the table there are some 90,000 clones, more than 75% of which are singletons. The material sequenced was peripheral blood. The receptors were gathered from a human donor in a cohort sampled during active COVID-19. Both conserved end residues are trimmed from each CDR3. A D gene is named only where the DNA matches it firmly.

cdr3_aa: ASSLVQADEGEAF; cdr3_length: 13; d_call: .; j_call: TRBJ1-1; v_call: TRBV7-2
cdr3_aa: ASSLLGPDTQY; cdr3_length: 11; d_call: .; j_call: TRBJ2-3; v_call: TRBV12-3/TRBV12-4
cdr3_aa: ATSRVPRQQFDGNQPQH; cdr3_length: 17; d_call: .; j_call: TRBJ1-5; v_call: TRBV15
cdr3_aa: ASRKTGGLYNEQF; cdr3_length: 13; d_call: .; j_call: TRBJ2-1; v_call: TRBV6-5
cdr3_aa: ASSPRTGEAF; cdr3_length: 10; d_call: TRBD1; j_call: TRBJ1-1; v_call: TRBV19
cdr3_aa: ASRRTGLHTQY; cdr3_length: 11; d_call: TRBD1; j_call: TRBJ2-3; v_call: TRBV2
cdr3_aa: ASSRQRSGYGYT; cdr3_length: 12; d_call: .; j_call: TRBJ1-2; v_call: TRBV19
cdr3_aa: ASSLGVGGVEKLF; cdr3_length: 13; d_call: .; j_call: TRBJ1-4; v_call: TRBV5-6
cdr3_aa: ASSYRGQRARDTEAF; cdr3_length: 15; d_call: TRBD1; j_call: TRBJ1-1; v_call: TRBV6-2/TRBV6-3
cdr3_aa: ASSLGNGEAF; cdr3_length: 10; d_call: .; j_call: TRBJ1-1; v_call: TRBV13
cdr3_aa: ASSPGGDTQY; cdr3_length: 10; d_call: .; j_call: TRBJ2-3; v_call: TRBV5-1
cdr3_aa: ASSLETGGGYT; cdr3_length: 11; d_call: TRBD1; j_call: TRBJ1-2; v_call: TRBV7-2
cdr3_aa: ASSDDFSGNTIY; cdr3_length: 12; d_call: .; j_call: TRBJ1-3; v_call: TRBV5-1
cdr3_aa: ASTSGTRDEQF; cdr3_length: 11; d_call: .; j_call: TRBJ2-1; v_call: TRBV6-6
cdr3_aa: ASSSRDSRNTIY; cdr3_length: 12; d_call: .; j_call: TRBJ1-3; v_call: TRBV7-2
cdr3_aa: ASSPADPGWETQY; cdr3_length: 13; d_call: .; j_call: TRBJ2-5; v_call: TRBV7-2
cdr3_aa: ASRQDGNNQPQH; cdr3_length: 12; d_call: .; j_call: TRBJ1-5; v_call: TRBV19
cdr3_aa: ASSLSAGGPLSQY; cdr3_length: 13; d_call: TRBD2; j_call: TRBJ2-3; v_call: TRBV27
cdr3_aa: ASSLDKRGGLKTQY; cdr3_length: 14; d_call: TRBD2; j_call: TRBJ2-5; v_call: TRBV5-6
cdr3_aa: ASKVGQGFNSPLH; cdr3_length: 13; d_call: TRBD1; j_call: TRBJ1-6; v_call: TRBV28
cdr3_aa: ASSLGGNYGYT; cdr3_length: 11; d_call: .; j_call: TRBJ1-2; v_call: TRBV5-4
cdr3_aa: ASSLTGTGRNEQF; cdr3_length: 13; d_call: TRBD1; j_call: TRBJ2-1; v_call: TRBV4-1
cdr3_aa: ALVLDRGNEKLF; cdr3_length: 12; d_call: TRBD1; j_call: TRBJ1-4; v_call: TRBV5-1
cdr3_aa: ASSQGAGGADTQY; cdr3_length: 13; d_call: TRBD1; j_call: TRBJ2-3; v_call: TRBV3-1/TRBV3-2
cdr3_aa: ASSMQVVSYNEQF; cdr3_length: 13; d_call: .; j_call: TRBJ2-1; v_call: TRBV19
cdr3_aa: ASSVDPGLAVQY; cdr3_length: 12; d_call: TRBD2; j_call: TRBJ2-7; v_call: TRBV7-6
cdr3_aa: ASSPYSVPEQF; cdr3_length: 11; d_call: .; j_call: TRBJ2-1; v_call: TRBV2
cdr3_aa: ASSLTGSQPQH; cdr3_length: 11; d_call: .; j_call: TRBJ1-5; v_call: TRBV27
cdr3_aa: ASRVEGTDTQY; cdr3_length: 11; d_call: .; j_call: TRBJ2-3; v_call: TRBV19
cdr3_aa: AISGRLAGGGTDTQY; cdr3_length: 15; d_call: TRBD2; j_call: TRBJ2-3; v_call: TRBV10-3
cdr3_aa: ASSDLGLAGAEQF; cdr3_length: 13; d_call: TRBD2; j_call: TRBJ2-1; v_call: TRBV28
cdr3_aa: ASSLSRVAGYEQY; cdr3_length: 13; d_call: TRBD2; j_call: TRBJ2-7; v_call: TRBV27
cdr3_aa: ASTERELPYEQY; cdr3_length: 12; d_call: TRBD2; j_call: TRBJ2-7; v_call: TRBV28
cdr3_aa: ASSMGQRNSPLH; cdr3_length: 12; d_call: TRBD1; j_call: TRBJ1-6; v_call: TRBV19
cdr3_aa: ASSKQGVDTEAF; cdr3_length: 12; d_call: TRBD1; j_call: TRBJ1-1; v_call: TRBV11-3
cdr3_aa: ASSLARPSTDTQY; cdr3_length: 13; d_call: .; j_call: TRBJ2-3; v_call: TRBV7-6
cdr3_aa: ASSFDEGGQY; cdr3_length: 10; d_call: .; j_call: TRBJ2-7; v_call: TRBV5-4
cdr3_aa: ASSQFINEQF; cdr3_length: 10; d_call: .; j_call: TRBJ2-1; v_call: TRBV6-2/TRBV6-3
cdr3_aa: ASSLSPKTGLAGITGQF; cdr3_length: 17; d_call: TRBD2; j_call: TRBJ2-1; v_call: TRBV27
cdr3_aa: ASSVTGGNWEKLF; cdr3_length: 13; d_call: TRBD1; j_call: TRBJ1-4; v_call: TRBV4-2
cdr3_aa: ASSSGQMNQPQH; cdr3_length: 12; d_call: .; j_call: TRBJ1-5; v_call: TRBV19
cdr3_aa: ASSVYLGEDQETQY; cdr3_length: 14; d_call: .; j_call: TRBJ2-5; v_call: TRBV9
cdr3_aa: ASSLVGGAPDTQY; cdr3_length: 13; d_call: TRBD2; j_call: TRBJ2-3; v_call: TRBV5-1
cdr3_aa: ASTLTGGAGELF; cdr3_length: 12; d_call: TRBD1; j_call: TRBJ2-2; v_call: TRBV27
cdr3_aa: ASSYVRGSSEQY; cdr3_length: 12; d_call: TRBD1; j_call: TRBJ2-7; v_call: TRBV6-2/TRBV6-3